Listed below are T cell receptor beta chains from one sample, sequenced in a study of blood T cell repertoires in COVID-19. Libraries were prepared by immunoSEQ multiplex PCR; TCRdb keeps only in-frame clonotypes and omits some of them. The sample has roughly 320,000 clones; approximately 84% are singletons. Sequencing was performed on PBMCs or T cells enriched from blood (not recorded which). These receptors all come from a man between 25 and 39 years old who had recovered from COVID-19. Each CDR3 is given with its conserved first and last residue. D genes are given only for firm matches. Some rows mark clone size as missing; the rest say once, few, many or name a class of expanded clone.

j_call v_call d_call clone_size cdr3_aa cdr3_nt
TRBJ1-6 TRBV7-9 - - CASSLGGGSYNSPLHF TGTGCCAGCAGCTTAGGAGGGGGCTCCTATAATTCACCCCTCCACTTT
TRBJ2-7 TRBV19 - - CASIRLRLFSYEQYF TGTGCCAGTATTCGGCTCAGGTTATTCTCCTACGAGCAGTACTTC
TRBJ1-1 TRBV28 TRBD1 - CASSLGTGMGTEAFF TGTGCCAGCAGTTTGGGGACAGGGATGGGCACTGAAGCTTTCTTT
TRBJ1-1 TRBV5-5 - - CASSLDRRMNTEAFF TGTGCCAGCAGCTTAGACAGGCGCATGAACACTGAAGCTTTCTTT
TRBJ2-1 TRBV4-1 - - CASSQDAASSSYNEQFF TGCGCCAGCAGCCAAGATGCCGCCTCTAGCTCCTACAATGAGCAGTTCTTC
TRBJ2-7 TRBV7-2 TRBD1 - CASSLNRDLRGNYYEQYF TGTGCCAGCAGCCTTAACAGAGACCTCAGGGGGAACTACTACGAGCAGTACTTC
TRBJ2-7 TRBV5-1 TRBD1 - CASSSSGGSSYEQYF TGCGCCAGCAGCTCTTCAGGGGGCTCCTCCTACGAGCAGTACTTC
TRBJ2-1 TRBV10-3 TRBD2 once CAISASGYNEQFF TGTGCCATCAGCGCTAGCGGCTACAATGAGCAGTTCTTC
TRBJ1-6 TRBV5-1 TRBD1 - CASSWGQGAGSLHF TGCGCCAGCAGCTGGGGACAGGGGGCCGGGTCCCTCCACTTT
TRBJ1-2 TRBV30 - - CVVTPQGGDGYTF TGTGTCGTCACCCCCCAGGGAGGCGATGGCTACACCTTC
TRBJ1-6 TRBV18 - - CASSPPTGHNSPLHF TGTGCCAGCTCACCACCGACAGGCCATAATTCACCCCTCCACTTT
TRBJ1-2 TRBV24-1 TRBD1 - CATSGTGGKHGYTF TGTGCCACCAGTGGGACAGGGGGAAAGCATGGCTACACCTTC
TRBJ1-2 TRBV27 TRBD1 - CASSSKTGGRYGYTF TGTGCCAGCAGTTCCAAGACAGGGGGCCGCTATGGCTACACCTTC
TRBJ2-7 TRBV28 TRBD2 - CASGGLAGSYEQYF TGTGCCAGCGGGGGACTAGCGGGCTCCTACGAGCAGTACTTC
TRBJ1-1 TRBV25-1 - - CASTEDWDTEAFF TGTGCCAGCACCGAAGACTGGGACACTGAAGCTTTCTTT
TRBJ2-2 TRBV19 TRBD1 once CASSIRGQGRPANTGELFF TGTGCCAGTAGTATCCGGGGACAGGGGCGCCCCGCGAACACCGGGGAGCTGTTTTTT
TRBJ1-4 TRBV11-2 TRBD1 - CASSRWTGYLNMEKLFF TGTGCCAGCAGTCGGTGGACAGGGTATCTCAACATGGAAAAACTGTTTTTT
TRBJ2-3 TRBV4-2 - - CASSQGPPVSVLTDTQYF TGTGCCAGCAGCCAAGGGCCCCCAGTAAGCGTCTTAACAGATACGCAGTATTTT